The 21 T cell receptor beta chains in this list originate from one sample, sequenced in a study of cytomegalovirus exposure and HLA in healthy donors. Primers: 60 Vbeta forward and 13 Jbeta reverse. The repertoire was sequenced with immunoSEQ multiplex PCR; TCRdb's copy has only in-frame clones and lacks some. Of about 180,000 clones listed, about 79% were seen once; the top ten hold around 1.5%. The sequenced sample was PBMCs. Source of these receptors: a man aged 18 to 29 in good health and CMV-seronegative.

This rearrangement joins TRBV28 to TRBJ1-5; 10 nucleotides align to TRBD1. The CDR3 contains 16 residues. V was clipped by 6 bases and J by 6 bases; unmatched bases: 11. CDR1 is MDHEN, CDR2 SYDVKM, per germline. CDR3 residues: CASRPTRTGGSQPQHF. The CDR3 DNA follows: TGTGCCAGCAGACCAACTCGGACAGGGGGAAGTCAGCCCCAGCATTTT. Looking up the rest from reference TRBV28 and TRBJ1-5 gives the full variable domain: DVKVTQSSRYLVKRTGEKVFLECVQDMDHENMFWYRQDPGLGLRLIYFSYDVKMKEKGDIPEGYSVSREKKERFSLILESASTNQTSMYLCASRPTRTGGSQPQHFGDGTRLSIL.

This clone appeared a few times. This rearrangement joins TRBV28 to TRBJ1-5; no reliable D call. The CDR3 extends over 12 amino acids. Per germline, CDR1 MDHEN and CDR2 SYDVKM. The CDR3 here is CVTSSGNQPQHF. The CDR3 bases are TGTGTAACCTCCTCCGGTAATCAGCCCCAGCATTTT.

Notes on this clone: A read error may produce the germline difference seen at one junction end. This chain joins TRBV7-7 and TRBJ2-5, with 8 bases lining up with TRBD2. Per germline, CDR1 SSHAT and CDR2 FNYEAQ (reference sequence). The CDR3 totals 15 residues. This chain's CDR3 is CASSGRPGGRETQYF. In DNA, the CDR3 is TGTGCTAGCAGCGGACGACCGGGGGGGCGAGAGACCCAGTACTTC.

The chain has TRBV11-3 and TRBJ2-1; D is unresolved. V was trimmed by 5 bases and J by 6 bases, leaving 11 bases between them. This CDR3 has 13 amino acids. Germline V gives CDR1 SGHNT, CDR2 YENEEA. Here the CDR3 reads CASSPRSANEQFF. CDR3 DNA sequence: TGTGCCAGCAGCCCGCGGAGCGCCAATGAGCAGTTCTTC. Looking up the rest from reference TRBV11-3 and TRBJ2-1 gives the full variable domain: EAGVVQSPRYKIIEKKQPVAFWCNPISGHNTLYWYLQNLGQGPELLIRYENEEAVDDSQLPKDRFSAERLKGVDSTLKIQPAELGDSAVYLCASSPRSANEQFFGPGTRLTVL.

The J gene is TRBJ2-5, the V gene TRBV5-4, with 8 positions matching TRBD1. Trimming at V came to 0 bases and at J to 3 bases, leaving 10 bases not matched to a gene. The CDR3 contains 17 residues. Germline assignment: CDR1 SGHNT and CDR2 YYREEE (reference sequence). DNA of the CDR3: TGTGCCAGCAGCTTGGGGGGACAGGTCATCGGGAAAGAGACCCAGTACTTC. Amino acid sequence: CASSLGGQVIGKETQYF. The whole variable domain, filled in from reference TRBV5-4 and TRBJ2-5, reads ETGVTQSPTHLIKTRGQQVTLRCSSQSGHNTVSWYQQALGQGPQFIFQYYREEENGRGNFPPRFSGLQFPNYSSELNVNALELDDSALYLCASSLGGQVIGKETQYFGPGTRLLVL.

The chain joins TRBV6-6 to TRBJ1-1, with unresolved D. Germline CDR1 and CDR2: MNHNY and SVGAGI (reference sequence). There are 11 residues in the CDR3. Trimming pared 6 bases from V and 11 bases from J, leaving 13 bases between. CDR3 nucleotides: TGTGCCAGCAGCCAGGCCGCCCCTGCTTTCTTT. It specifies CASSQAAPAFF.

The chain carries TRBV5-6 and TRBJ1-6, with D perhaps TRBD1 (6 bases). The germline V gene has CDR1 SGHDT and CDR2 YYEEEE. The CDR3 totals 14 residues. V was pared by 0 bases and J by 11 bases, with 12 bases between. This CDR3 is CASSLGRGTTPLHF. In DNA, the CDR3 is TGTGCCAGCAGCTTGGGCAGGGGAACGACACCCCTCCACTTT.

This chain uses TRBV11-1 with TRBJ1-1; D uncertain. V lost 5 bases and J lost 6, with 16 bases in between. Looked up from germline, CDR1 is SGHAT and CDR2 is FQDESV (reference sequence). The CDR3 is 14 residues long. The CDR3 bases are TGTGCCAGCAGCCTCGCTGGGAGCGCGGCTGAAGCTTTCTTT. Encoded protein: CASSLAGSAAEAFF.

The chain uses TRBV27 and TRBJ2-5; the match to TRBD2 covers 11 bases. TRBJ2-7 matches the DNA end more closely, so the J call is doubtful. CDR1 and CDR2 (germline): MNHEY, SMNVEV (reference sequence). The CDR3 contains 14 residues. The CDR3 loop is CASSFIAGGVEQYF. CDR3 DNA sequence: TGTGCCAGCAGTTTCATAGCGGGAGGGGTCGAGCAGTACTTC.

This chain connects TRBV30 to TRBJ2-5; TRBD2 matches at 8 bases. The J call is uncertain, as TRBJ2-7 better fits the DNA end. In germline, CDR1 is GTSNPN, CDR2 SVGIG (reference sequence). This CDR3 is built from 15 residues. Here the CDR3 reads CAWSVERERKNEQYF. CDR3 sequence (DNA): TGTGCCTGGAGTGTGGAGCGGGAGAGGAAAAACGAGCAGTACTTC.

V and J are TRBV27 and TRBJ2-3; TRBD1 might be the D (6 bases). Germline assignment: CDR1 MNHEY and CDR2 SMNVEV (reference sequence). The CDR3 consists of 13 residues. V dropped 6 bases and J dropped 5 bases, with 12 bases sitting between them. The CDR3 coding sequence is TGTGCCAGCAGGGCAACAGGGATAGATACGCAGTATTTT. This translates into CASRATGIDTQYF.

This clone was seen a few times. The chain employs TRBV5-6 and TRBJ1-2; D is possibly TRBD1 (5 bases). The length of the CDR3 is 15 residues. CDR1 and CDR2 from the germline V gene are SGHDT and YYEEEE. The V gene lost 4 bases and the J gene lost 3 bases, with 16 bases spanning the gap. The CDR3 coding sequence is TGTGCCAGCAGCGACCCGCAGGGCTGGGACTATGGCTACACCTTC. Residues: CASSDPQGWDYGYTF.

The V call is TRBV11-2, the J call TRBJ1-1, with a weak D call TRBD1 (5 bases). Germline CDR1 SGHAT, CDR2 FQNNGV. The CDR3 has 15 residues. Trimming removed 5 bases from V and 3 bases from J, with 16 bases in between. The CDR3 DNA follows: TGTGCCAGCAGCCTCCAAAGGGGTGAGGACACTGAAGCTTTCTTT. Translated: CASSLQRGEDTEAFF.

In DNA form, the CDR3 reads TGTGCCAGCAGCTTAGACAGGGCGCAAATTAGGGGGGCTTTCTTT. It specifies CASSLDRAQIRGAFF. The chain is built from TRBV7-2 and TRBJ1-1, with D perhaps TRBD1 (6 bases). Trimming removed 1 base from V and 11 bases from J, with 20 bases in between. The V gene's germline CDR1 is SGHTA and CDR2 FQGNSA. CDR3 length: 15 amino acids. The full variable domain, rest sourced from reference TRBV7-2 and TRBJ1-1, is GAGVSQSPSNKVTEKGKDVELRCDPISGHTALYWYRQSLGQGLEFLIYFQGNSAPDKSGLPSDRFSAERTGGSVSTLTIQRTQQEDSAVYLCASSLDRAQIRGAFFGQGTRLTVV.

In its sample, this clone was seen once. J is TRBJ2-7 and V is TRBV5-1; possibly TRBD1 for D (8 bases). The CDR3 runs to 14 residues. The ends were cut back, 4 bases at V and 6 bases at J, with 17 bases in the middle. Germline loops: CDR1 SGHRS, CDR2 YFSETQ. Written as DNA, the CDR3 is TGCGCCAGCAGCCCCCACAGGGGGGGGGCCGAGCAGTACTTC. Translation gives CASSPHRGGAEQYF.

V and J are TRBV6-1 and TRBJ1-5, with 9 bases that match TRBD1. Trimming removed 4 bases from V and 2 bases from J; junction bases left unmatched: 6. Looked up from germline, CDR1 is MNHNS and CDR2 is SASEGT. The CDR3 is 16 amino acids. Written as DNA, the CDR3 is TGTGCCAGCAGTGGGGACAGGGTACGGGGCAATCAGCCCCAGCATTTT. Residues: CASSGDRVRGNQPQHF.

The J gene is TRBJ2-2, the V gene TRBV5-1; possible D gene TRBD1, 6 bases. Trimming removed 4 bases at V and 3 bases at J, with 16 bases between. The V gene's germline CDR1 is SGHRS and CDR2 YFSETQ. The CDR3 consists of 16 residues. This CDR3 is CASSQWGQTYTGELFF. The CDR3 DNA reads as TGCGCCAGCAGCCAATGGGGGCAAACCTACACCGGGGAGCTGTTTTTT.

The V gene is TRBV6-1, the J gene TRBJ2-3; possibly TRBD2 for D (5 bases). This CDR3 contains 14 residues. The germline V and J ends were trimmed by 4 bases and 2 bases, with 10 bases remaining between them. Looked up from germline, CDR1 is MNHNS and CDR2 is SASEGT. In DNA, the CDR3 is TGTGCCAGCAGTGTTTGGGGAGCCACAGATACGCAGTATTTT. It is translated as CASSVWGATDTQYF.

This clone was picked up one time. This chain connects TRBV18 to TRBJ2-2; D is ambiguous. V was pared by 3 bases and J by 4 bases, with 12 bases between. In germline, CDR1 is KGHSH, CDR2 LQKENI. The CDR3 is 15 amino acids. CDR3 region: CASSPPKTSTGELFF. The CDR3 DNA sequence: TGTGCCAGCTCACCCCCCAAGACATCCACCGGGGAGCTGTTTTTT.

In its sample, this clone was seen once. CDR3 nucleotides: TGTGCCAGCAGCGAGGGACAGCTCAATCAGCCCCAGCATTTT. Encoded protein: CASSEGQLNQPQHF. The V call is TRBV7-9, the J call TRBJ1-5; 7 nucleotides agree with TRBD1. CDR3 size: 14 residues. The V gene end was trimmed by 5 bases and the J gene end by 3 bases; junction bases not matched to a gene: 4. The germline gives CDR1 SEHNR, CDR2 FQNEAQ (reference sequence).

The J gene is TRBJ1-4, the V gene TRBV6-5; D not certain. V lost 5 bases, J lost 4 bases, and 8 bases lay in between. This CDR3 contains 13 residues. Per germline, CDR1 MNHEY and CDR2 SVGAGI. CDR3 sequence: CASSPVHNEKLFF. CDR3 bases: TGTGCCAGCAGTCCGGTGCATAATGAAAAACTGTTTTTT.